This T cell receptor beta chain was documented in a study of post-analysis software for immune sequencing data. The CDR3 spans 13 residues. V lost 0 bases to trimming and J lost 8 bases, with 10 bases between them. Germline CDR1 and CDR2: SEHNR and FQNEAQ (reference sequence). General study findings and limits: Patients showed TRBV5-6, TRBV5-1 and TRBV20-1 among several TRBV segments more frequent than in controls. F measure grouped same-batch samples tightly together. Compared with controls, patients showed significantly lower normalized Chao1 diversity.

A remark on this clonotype: The antigen remains undetermined.

TCR beta cDNA libraries included unique molecular identifiers. Once roughly 0.85 to 11 million T cells were used, hundreds of thousands of cDNA molecules resulted. TCRdb re-called the PCR reads through MiXCR, storing one row per CDR3 protein. The data contain more than 450,000 distinct CDR3 sequences, around 34% of them singletons. The chain carries TRBV7-9 and TRBJ1-2; D might be TRBD1 (5 bases). Material: blood. This TCR was recovered from a girl aged 2-17 years with multiple sclerosis. The DNA of the CDR3 is TGTGCCAGCAGCTTAGCGCAGGGTTGGGGCTACACCTTC. Its protein product is CASSLAQGWGYTF.